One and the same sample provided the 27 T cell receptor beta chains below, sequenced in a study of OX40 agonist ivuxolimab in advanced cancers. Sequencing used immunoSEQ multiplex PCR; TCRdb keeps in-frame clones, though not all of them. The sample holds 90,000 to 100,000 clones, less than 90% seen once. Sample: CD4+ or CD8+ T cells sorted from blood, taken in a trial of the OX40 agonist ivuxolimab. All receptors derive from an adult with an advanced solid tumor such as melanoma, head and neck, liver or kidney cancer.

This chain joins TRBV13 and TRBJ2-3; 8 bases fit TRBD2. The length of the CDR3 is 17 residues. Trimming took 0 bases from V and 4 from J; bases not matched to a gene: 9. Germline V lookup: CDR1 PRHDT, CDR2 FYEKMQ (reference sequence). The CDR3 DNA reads TGTGCCAGCAGCTTAGGGGGCGGGACTAGTTATCCAGATACGCAGTATTTT. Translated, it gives CASSLGGGTSYPDTQYF.

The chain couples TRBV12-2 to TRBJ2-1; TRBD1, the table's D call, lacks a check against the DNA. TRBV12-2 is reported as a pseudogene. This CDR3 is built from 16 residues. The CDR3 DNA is TGTGCAAGTCCCTTCCCCCCTGGGACATCCTACAATGAGCAGTTCTTC. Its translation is CASPFPPGTSYNEQFF.

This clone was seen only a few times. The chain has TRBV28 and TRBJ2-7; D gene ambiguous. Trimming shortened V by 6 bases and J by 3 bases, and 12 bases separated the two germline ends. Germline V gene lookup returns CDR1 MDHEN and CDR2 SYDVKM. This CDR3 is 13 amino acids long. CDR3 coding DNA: TGTGCCAGCAGCCGCCTCCTAAACTACGAGCAGTACTTC. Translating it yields CASSRLLNYEQYF.

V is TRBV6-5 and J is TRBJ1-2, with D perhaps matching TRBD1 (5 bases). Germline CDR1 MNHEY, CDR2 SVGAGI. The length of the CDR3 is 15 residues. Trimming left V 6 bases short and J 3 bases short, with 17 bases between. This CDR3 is CASRYPEGVDYGYTF. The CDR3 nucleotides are TGTGCCAGCAGGTACCCGGAAGGGGTCGACTATGGCTACACCTTC.

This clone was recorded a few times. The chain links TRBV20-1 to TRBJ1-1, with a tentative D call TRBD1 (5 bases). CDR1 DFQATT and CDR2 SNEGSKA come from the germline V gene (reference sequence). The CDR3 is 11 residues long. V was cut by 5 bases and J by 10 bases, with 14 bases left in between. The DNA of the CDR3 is TGCAGTGCTCACGAGGGGATGATAGCTTTCTTT. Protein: CSAHEGMIAFF.

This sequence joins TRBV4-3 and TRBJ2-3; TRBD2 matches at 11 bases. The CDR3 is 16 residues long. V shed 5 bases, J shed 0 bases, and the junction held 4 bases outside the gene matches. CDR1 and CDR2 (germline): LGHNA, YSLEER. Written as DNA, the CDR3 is TGCGCCAGCAGCTACGGGACTAGCGGTAGCACAGATACGCAGTATTTT. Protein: CASSYGTSGSTDTQYF.

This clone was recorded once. The CDR3 nucleotides read TGTGCCAGCAGCTTCGGGACAGGGGGTGAAAAACTGTTTTTT. This gives the protein CASSFGTGGEKLFF. V gene TRBV5-4 combines with J gene TRBJ1-4; 11 bases line up with TRBD1. The CDR3 is made up of 14 amino acids. Germline CDR1 is SGHNT and CDR2 is YYREEE (reference sequence). The J segment lost 7 bases and the V segment lost 2 bases, leaving 1 base of the junction unmatched.

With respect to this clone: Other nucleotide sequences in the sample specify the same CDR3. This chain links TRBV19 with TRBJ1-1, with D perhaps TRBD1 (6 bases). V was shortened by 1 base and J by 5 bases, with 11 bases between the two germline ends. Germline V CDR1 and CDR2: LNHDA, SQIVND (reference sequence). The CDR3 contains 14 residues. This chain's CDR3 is CASSIGGRGTEAFF. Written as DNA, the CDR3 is TGTGCCAGTAGTATAGGAGGCAGGGGTACTGAAGCTTTCTTT.

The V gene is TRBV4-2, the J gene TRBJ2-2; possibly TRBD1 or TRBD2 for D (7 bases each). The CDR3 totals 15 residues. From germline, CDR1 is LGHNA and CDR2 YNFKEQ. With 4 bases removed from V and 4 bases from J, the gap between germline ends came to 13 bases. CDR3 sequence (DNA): TGTGCCAGCAGCCCAGCAGGGGGGGGCACCGGGGAGCTGTTTTTT. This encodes CASSPAGGGTGELFF.

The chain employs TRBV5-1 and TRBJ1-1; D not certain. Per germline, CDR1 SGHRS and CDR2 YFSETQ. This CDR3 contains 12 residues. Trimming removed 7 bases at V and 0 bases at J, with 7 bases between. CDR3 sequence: CASSSMNTEAFF. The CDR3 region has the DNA TGCGCCAGCTCCTCAATGAACACTGAAGCTTTCTTT.

Written as DNA, the CDR3 is TGTGCCTGGAGCCGACTAGCGGGAGGTGGAAGTGAGCAGTTCTTC. Translation gives CAWSRLAGGGSEQFF. V and J are TRBV30 and TRBJ2-1; 13 bases are shared with TRBD2. The V and J ends lost 3 bases and 9 bases, in that order; junction bases with no gene match: 8. The CDR3 length is 15 residues. The V gene's germline CDR1 is GTSNPN and CDR2 SVGIG (reference sequence).

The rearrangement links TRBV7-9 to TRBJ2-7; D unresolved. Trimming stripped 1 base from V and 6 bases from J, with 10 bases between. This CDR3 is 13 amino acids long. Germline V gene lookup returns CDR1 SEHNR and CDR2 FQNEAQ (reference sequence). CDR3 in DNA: TGTGCCAGCAGCTTAGTGGAGCCCGCCGAGCAGTACTTC. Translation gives CASSLVEPAEQYF. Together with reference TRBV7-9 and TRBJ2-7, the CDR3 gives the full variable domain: DTGVSQNPRHKITKRGQNVTFRCDPISEHNRLYWYRQTLGQGPEFLTYFQNEAQLEKSRLLSDRFSAERPKGSFSTLEIQRTEQGDSAMYLCASSLVEPAEQYFGPGTRLTVT.

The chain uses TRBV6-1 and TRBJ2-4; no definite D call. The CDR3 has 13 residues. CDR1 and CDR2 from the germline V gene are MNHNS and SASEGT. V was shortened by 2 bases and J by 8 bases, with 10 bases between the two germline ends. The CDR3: CASSERVRHIQYF. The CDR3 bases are TGTGCCAGCAGTGAACGGGTTCGGCACATTCAGTACTTC.

The CDR3 spells CASSRDGQGAKNIQYF. The CDR3 DNA is TGTGCCAGCAGCCGAGACGGGCAGGGAGCCAAAAACATTCAGTACTTC. This chain connects TRBV11-2 to TRBJ2-4, with a weak D call TRBD1 (5 bases). V dropped 5 bases and J dropped 0 bases, with 14 bases sitting between them. CDR1 SGHAT and CDR2 FQNNGV come from the germline V gene. This CDR3 has 16 amino acids.

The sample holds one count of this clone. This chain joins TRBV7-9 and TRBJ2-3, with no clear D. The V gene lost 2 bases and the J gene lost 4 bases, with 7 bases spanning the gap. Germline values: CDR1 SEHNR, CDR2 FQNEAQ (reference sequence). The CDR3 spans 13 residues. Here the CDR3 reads CASSLIQADTQYF. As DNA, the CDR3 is TGTGCCAGCAGCTTAATCCAGGCAGATACGCAGTATTTT.

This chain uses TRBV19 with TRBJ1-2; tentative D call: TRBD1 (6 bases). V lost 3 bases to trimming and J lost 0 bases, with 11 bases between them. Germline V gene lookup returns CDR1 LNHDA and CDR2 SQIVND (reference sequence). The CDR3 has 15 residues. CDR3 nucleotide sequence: TGTGCCAGTAGTATGCAGGGGACCACTAACTATGGCTACACCTTC. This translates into CASSMQGTTNYGYTF.

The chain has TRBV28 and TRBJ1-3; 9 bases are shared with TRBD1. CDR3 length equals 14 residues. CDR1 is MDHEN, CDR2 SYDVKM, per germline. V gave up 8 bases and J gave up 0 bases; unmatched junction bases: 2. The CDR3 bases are TGTGCCAGCCGACAGGGGGGCTCTGGAAACACCATATATTTT. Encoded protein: CASRQGGSGNTIYF. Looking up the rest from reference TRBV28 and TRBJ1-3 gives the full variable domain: DVKVTQSSRYLVKRTGEKVFLECVQDMDHENMFWYRQDPGLGLRLIYFSYDVKMKEKGDIPEGYSVSREKKERFSLILESASTNQTSMYLCASRQGGSGNTIYFGEGSWLTVV.

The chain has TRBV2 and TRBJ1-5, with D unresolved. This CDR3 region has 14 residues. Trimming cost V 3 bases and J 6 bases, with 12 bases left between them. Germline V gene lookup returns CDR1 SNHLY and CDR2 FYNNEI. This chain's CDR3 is CASSDPQRFQPQHF. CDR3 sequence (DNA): TGTGCCAGCAGTGATCCGCAGCGGTTTCAGCCCCAGCATTTT.

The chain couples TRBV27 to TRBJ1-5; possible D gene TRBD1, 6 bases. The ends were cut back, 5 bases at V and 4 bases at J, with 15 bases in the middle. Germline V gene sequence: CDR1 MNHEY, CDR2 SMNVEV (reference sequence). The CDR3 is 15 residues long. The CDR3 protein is CASSVQTGANQPQHF. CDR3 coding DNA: TGTGCCAGCAGTGTCCAGACAGGAGCAAATCAGCCCCAGCATTTT.

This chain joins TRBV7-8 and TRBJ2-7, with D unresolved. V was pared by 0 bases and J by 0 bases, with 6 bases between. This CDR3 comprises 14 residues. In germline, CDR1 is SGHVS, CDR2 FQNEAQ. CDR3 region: CASSLAEHSYEQYV. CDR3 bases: TGTGCCAGCAGCTTAGCGGAACACTCCTACGAGCAGTACGTC.

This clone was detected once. The CDR3 sequence: CASSQGQGASGANVLTF. The CDR3, as DNA: TGCGCCAGCAGCCAGGGACAGGGGGCCTCTGGGGCCAACGTCCTGACTTTC. The rearrangement links TRBV5-1 to TRBJ2-6; 12 positions match TRBD1. This CDR3 is 17 amino acids long. In germline, CDR1 is SGHRS, CDR2 YFSETQ. Trimming at V came to 4 bases and at J to 0 bases, leaving 2 bases not matched to a gene.

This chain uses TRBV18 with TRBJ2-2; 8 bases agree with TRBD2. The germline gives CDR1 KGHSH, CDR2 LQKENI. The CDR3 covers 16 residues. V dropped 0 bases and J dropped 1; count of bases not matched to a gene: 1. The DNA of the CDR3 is TGTGCCAGCTCACCACCGGGACTAGTGAACACCGGGGAGCTGTTTTTT. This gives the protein CASSPPGLVNTGELFF.

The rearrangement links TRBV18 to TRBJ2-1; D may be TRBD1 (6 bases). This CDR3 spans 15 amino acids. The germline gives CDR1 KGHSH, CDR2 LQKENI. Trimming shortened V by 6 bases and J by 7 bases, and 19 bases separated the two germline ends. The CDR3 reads CASSSGHIEGNEQFF. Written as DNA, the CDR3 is TGTGCCAGCTCCTCGGGACATATAGAGGGGAATGAGCAGTTCTTC.

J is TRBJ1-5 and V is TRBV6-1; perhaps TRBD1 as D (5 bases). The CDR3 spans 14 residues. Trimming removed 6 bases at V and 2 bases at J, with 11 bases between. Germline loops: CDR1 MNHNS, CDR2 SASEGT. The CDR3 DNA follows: TGTGCCAGCAGATGGGACGGAGGCAATCAGCCCCAGCATTTT. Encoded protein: CASRWDGGNQPQHF.

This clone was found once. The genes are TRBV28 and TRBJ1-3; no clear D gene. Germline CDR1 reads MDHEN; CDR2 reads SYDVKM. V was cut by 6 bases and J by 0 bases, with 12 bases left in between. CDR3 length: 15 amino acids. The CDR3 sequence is CASSLARFSGNTIYF. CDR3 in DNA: TGTGCCAGCAGCCTCGCGCGGTTCTCTGGAAACACCATATATTTT.

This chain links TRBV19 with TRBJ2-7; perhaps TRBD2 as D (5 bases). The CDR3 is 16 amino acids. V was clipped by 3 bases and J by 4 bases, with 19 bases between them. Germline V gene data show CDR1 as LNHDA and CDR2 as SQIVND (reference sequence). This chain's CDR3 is CASSIRTGGRAYEQYF. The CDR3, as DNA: TGTGCCAGTAGTATTCGGACGGGCGGGCGGGCGTACGAGCAGTACTTC.

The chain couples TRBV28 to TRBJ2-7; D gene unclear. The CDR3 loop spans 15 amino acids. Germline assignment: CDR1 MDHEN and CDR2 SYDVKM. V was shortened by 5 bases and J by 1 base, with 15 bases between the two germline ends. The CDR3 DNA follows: TGTGCCAGCAGTCTGGTGAAAGGTAGATCCTACGAGCAGTACTTC. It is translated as CASSLVKGRSYEQYF.